These T cell receptor beta chains were read from a single sample in a study of OX40 agonist ivuxolimab in advanced cancers. Using immunoSEQ multiplex PCR, the repertoire was profiled, and TCRdb retains in-frame clones only, with some absent. Here the sample spans tens of thousands of clones, around 83% being singletons. Source: CD4+ or CD8+ T cells sorted from blood, taken in a trial of the OX40 agonist ivuxolimab. These receptors all stem from an adult with an advanced solid tumor such as melanoma, head and neck, liver or kidney cancer. The CDR3 runs from the conserved cysteine through the conserved F or W. Each record gives: CDR3 protein, V gene, J gene.

CDR3: CASSQGPLNSPLHF; V: TRBV9; J: TRBJ1-6
CDR3: CASRISTASYNEQFF; V: TRBV6-1; J: TRBJ2-1
CDR3: CASTRGGPGANVLTF; V: TRBV5-1; J: TRBJ2-6
CDR3: CASRDGIQSTYEQYF; V: TRBV6-1; J: TRBJ2-7
CDR3: CASSPTNTEAFF; V: TRBV10-2; J: TRBJ1-1
CDR3: CASRRGQGDEQFF; V: TRBV4-1; J: TRBJ2-1
CDR3: CASSRRTSGGSSSYEQYF; V: TRBV11-2; J: TRBJ2-7
CDR3: CSVGRDSTYEQYF; V: TRBV29-1; J: TRBJ2-7
CDR3: CASSHGTGVRGYTF; V: TRBV4-1; J: TRBJ1-2
CDR3: CASSKVELNTEAFF; V: TRBV6-1; J: TRBJ1-1
CDR3: CAWSKRGAGANVLTF; V: TRBV30; J: TRBJ2-6
CDR3: CASSLVGNTGELFF; V: TRBV7-7; J: TRBJ2-2
CDR3: CASSTIPSGGWETQYF; V: TRBV5-6; J: TRBJ2-5
CDR3: CASSKSSGGTLQETQYF; V: TRBV18; J: TRBJ2-5
CDR3: CASSLRRALAGREQFF; V: TRBV7-2; J: TRBJ2-1
CDR3: CAISEGQANKDGQYF; V: TRBV10-3; J: TRBJ2-7
CDR3: CASSPRGGQPQHF; V: TRBV6-1; J: TRBJ1-5
CDR3: CASSHGQGRNQPQHF; V: TRBV19; J: TRBJ1-5
CDR3: CASSVRQGRGYTF; V: TRBV19; J: TRBJ1-2
CDR3: CASSLYGLAGVWEQYF; V: TRBV7-2; J: TRBJ2-7
CDR3: CATGSGSGWGQYF; V: TRBV15; J: TRBJ2-5
CDR3: CASSLGTETGANVLTF; V: TRBV5-1; J: TRBJ2-6
CDR3: CASSLILAGGTDTQYF; V: TRBV5-1; J: TRBJ2-3
CDR3: CASSLRGGLEETQYF; V: TRBV5-1; J: TRBJ2-5
CDR3: CATRSRGAYEQYF; V: TRBV15; J: TRBJ2-7
CDR3: CASSYGRAGNQPQHF; V: TRBV6-6; J: TRBJ1-5
CDR3: CAVKGDRGSYEQYF; V: TRBV6-1; J: TRBJ2-7
CDR3: CASSLSVLSTDTQYF; V: TRBV7-2; J: TRBJ2-3
CDR3: CASSPSPSPSYEQYF; V: TRBV11-2; J: NA
CDR3: CAWSLRAMGGPQYF; V: TRBV30; J: TRBJ2-3
CDR3: CASSYDLFSEQYF; V: TRBV6-6; J: TRBJ2-7
CDR3: CASSLVGAGAGETQYF; V: TRBV7-2; J: TRBJ2-5
CDR3: CASSYGAGDRPLHF; V: TRBV6-5; J: TRBJ1-6
CDR3: CASSMGQGFNYGYTF; V: TRBV5-1; J: TRBJ1-2
CDR3: CAISEQGGPYEQYF; V: TRBV10-3; J: TRBJ2-7
CDR3: CASSLFGTGGREQFF; V: TRBV6-5; J: TRBJ2-1
CDR3: CASSIDLGEQYF; V: TRBV19; J: TRBJ2-7
CDR3: CASSSRAGGSTDTQYF; V: TRBV11-2; J: TRBJ2-3
CDR3: CASIRDRSNRNEQFF; V: TRBV2; J: TRBJ2-1
CDR3: CASLNRQAGGNTIYF; V: TRBV19; J: TRBJ1-3
CDR3: CASKAGGLTGELFF; V: TRBV7-2; J: TRBJ2-2
CDR3: CASSSGQSNQPQHF; V: TRBV5-4; J: TRBJ1-5
CDR3: CSVCMTSTAPNEKLFF; V: TRBV29-1; J: TRBJ1-4
CDR3: CASSDYASETQYF; V: TRBV6-5; J: TRBJ2-5
CDR3: CASSRGGTYEQYF; V: TRBV28; J: TRBJ2-7
CDR3: CASRLGPGSEAFF; V: TRBV11-2; J: TRBJ1-1
CDR3: CASSLAGRGVDEKLFF; V: TRBV5-1; J: TRBJ1-4
CDR3: CASSYPGGLGELFF; V: TRBV6-5; J: TRBJ2-2
CDR3: CASSYGTFNQPQHF; V: TRBV2; J: TRBJ1-5
CDR3: CASSFSTGELFF; V: TRBV7-6; J: TRBJ2-2
CDR3: CASSVGQGAIYGYTF; V: TRBV6-1; J: TRBJ1-2
CDR3: CARSVMKRVGERDTQYF; V: TRBV5-3; J: TRBJ2-3
CDR3: CASSWQGANYGYTF; V: TRBV19; J: TRBJ1-2